A single sample is the source of the 27 T cell receptor beta chains below, sequenced in a study of blood T cell repertoires in COVID-19. Using immunoSEQ multiplex PCR, the repertoire was profiled, and TCRdb retains in-frame clones only, with some absent. The table has about 270,000 clones, 85% seen once. The sample taken for sequencing was peripheral blood. The origin of the receptors is a human donor in a cohort sampled during active COVID-19.

The rearrangement uses TRBV19 and TRBJ2-1; 9 bases align to TRBD2. The germline V gene encodes CDR1 LNHDA and CDR2 SQIVND (reference sequence). This CDR3 comprises 14 residues. V trimming: 3 bases; J trimming: 9 bases; junction bases outside the gene matches: 6. The CDR3 spells CASSIGSSGTEQFF. The CDR3 bases are TGTGCCAGTAGTATTGGGTCTAGCGGGACTGAGCAGTTCTTC.

This chain links TRBV7-9 with TRBJ2-7, with TRBD2 identical over 11 bases. After removal of 9 bases from V and 4 bases from J, the junction contained 8 bases not matched to a gene. Germline CDR1 reads SEHNR; CDR2 reads FQNEAQ (reference sequence). The CDR3 covers 14 residues. The CDR3 coding sequence is TGTGCCAGTACCACTAGCGGGAGAAAATACGAGCAGTACTTC. Its translation is CASTTSGRKYEQYF.

The J gene is TRBJ2-3, the V gene TRBV27, with a tentative D call TRBD1 (6 bases). The CDR3 runs to 16 residues. Deletions cut 5 bases from V and 3 bases from J, with 18 bases between. CDR1 and CDR2 from the germline V gene are MNHEY and SMNVEV (reference sequence). CDR3 residues: CASSLQGRRSTDTQYF. The CDR3 DNA is TGTGCCAGCAGTCTTCAGGGGCGGAGGAGTACAGATACGCAGTATTTT.

This chain connects TRBV5-6 to TRBJ2-7; D perhaps matches TRBD1 (6 bases). From germline, CDR1 is SGHDT and CDR2 YYEEEE. The CDR3 runs to 13 residues. V was trimmed by 6 bases and J by 5 bases, leaving 15 bases between them. The CDR3 spells CASNRRQGNEQYF. CDR3 coding DNA: TGTGCCAGCAATAGGCGGCAGGGGAACGAGCAGTACTTC.

This clone was found a few times. The chain carries TRBV29-1 and TRBJ1-3, with unresolved D. V lost 6 bases and J 4 bases, leaving 16 bases between the germline ends. Germline V gene data show CDR1 as SQVTM and CDR2 as ANQGSEA. This CDR3 has 14 amino acids. The CDR3 is CSVTGPRLGNTIYF. The CDR3, as DNA: TGCAGCGTCACCGGGCCCCGACTAGGAAACACCATATATTTT. Combining the CDR3 with reference TRBV29-1 and TRBJ1-3 gives the whole variable domain SAVISQKPSRDICQRGTSLTIQCQVDSQVTMMFWYRQQPGQSLTLIATANQGSEATYESGFVIDKFPISRPNLTFSTLTVSNMSPEDSSIYLCSVTGPRLGNTIYFGEGSWLTVV.

The chain carries TRBV11-2 and TRBJ1-2; D gene uncertain. V lost 1 base to trimming and J lost 7 bases, with 13 bases between them. Germline values: CDR1 SGHAT, CDR2 FQNNGV. The CDR3 contains 14 residues. The CDR3 bases are TGTGCCAGCAGCTTAGGCAACAGTTTGAGTGGCTACACCTTC. Translation: CASSLGNSLSGYTF.

This chain links TRBV9 with TRBJ2-6; D perhaps matches TRBD1 (6 bases). Germline assignment: CDR1 SGDLS and CDR2 YYNGEE. Trimming removed 4 bases at V and 2 bases at J, with 16 bases between. CDR3 length: 17 amino acids. This CDR3 is CASSSRGKGTGANVLTF. In DNA form, the CDR3 reads TGTGCCAGCAGCTCCAGGGGTAAGGGGACTGGGGCCAACGTCCTGACTTTC.

For the CDR3, the DNA is TGCGCCAGCAGCTTGGGATGGACTAGCGGGAGCACAGATACGCAGTATTTT. Translation gives CASSLGWTSGSTDTQYF. The chain employs TRBV5-1 and TRBJ2-3, with 11 bases fitting TRBD2. The CDR3 extends over 17 amino acids. The trim removed 0 bases at V and 0 bases at J, leaving 3 bases unmatched. Germline V gives CDR1 SGHRS, CDR2 YFSETQ.

The V call is TRBV15, the J call TRBJ2-4; no clear D gene. The CDR3 sequence is 13 residues long. Trimming removed 0 bases at V and 8 bases at J, with 8 bases between. CDR1 LNHNV and CDR2 YYDKDF come from the germline V gene (reference sequence). CDR3 loop: CATSRDNGDIQYF. CDR3 bases: TGTGCCACCAGCAGAGATAACGGAGACATTCAGTACTTC.

V gene TRBV11-3 combines with J gene TRBJ2-1; 7 nucleotides line up with TRBD2. Losses at the gene ends were 4 bases for V and 6 bases for J; bases not matched to a gene: 3. CDR1 is SGHNT and CDR2 is YENEEA in the germline V gene. The CDR3 contains 13 residues. Written as DNA, the CDR3 is TGTGCCAGCAGCTGGGAGGGGTCCAATGAGCAGTTCTTC. Translation gives CASSWEGSNEQFF.

The chain is built from TRBV2 and TRBJ2-5; D might be TRBD1 (5 bases). There are 14 residues in the CDR3. The germline V gene has CDR1 SNHLY and CDR2 FYNNEI. Trimming took off 6 bases at V and 2 bases at J, with 13 bases between the two ends. CDR3 coding DNA: TGTGCCAGCAGAGCTGTGGACAATCAAGAGACCCAGTACTTC. This sequence encodes CASRAVDNQETQYF.

This chain links TRBV21-1 with TRBJ1-5. TRBV21-1 is labeled a pseudogene. The CDR3 contains 16 residues. CDR3 DNA: TGTGCCAGCAGCAAAGTTGGAGGGTTCCTCTATCAGCCCCAGCATTTT. The encoded protein is CASSKVGGFLYQPQHF.

The rearrangement uses TRBV5-6 and TRBJ2-1; 7 bases are a match to TRBD2. Germline-derived CDR1 and CDR2 are SGHDT and YYEEEE. V shed 1 base and J 8 bases; nucleotides not matched to a gene: 12. The CDR3 length is 16 residues. CDR3: CASSLLAKRGGDEQFF. The CDR3 DNA is TGTGCCAGCAGCTTGTTGGCCAAGCGGGGAGGGGATGAGCAGTTCTTC.

This chain uses TRBV7-2 with TRBJ1-5; unclear D gene. Germline lookup yields CDR1 SGHTA and CDR2 FQGNSA. CDR3 length: 15 residues. Trimming cost V 5 bases and J 9 bases, with 20 bases left between them. CDR3 DNA sequence: TGTGCCAGCAGCCCCTCCCGGTCAACGGAGAGGCCCCAGCATTTT. Its protein product is CASSPSRSTERPQHF.

The chain couples TRBV29-1 to TRBJ1-1, with unresolved D. CDR1 SQVTM and CDR2 ANQGSEA come from the germline V gene. CDR3 size: 14 residues. Trimming shortened V by 4 bases and J by 0 bases, and 12 bases separated the two germline ends. CDR3: CSVAVAGMNTEAFF. The CDR3 region has the DNA TGCAGCGTTGCGGTGGCGGGGATGAACACTGAAGCTTTCTTT. Supplemented by reference TRBV29-1 and TRBJ1-1, the full variable domain reads SAVISQKPSRDICQRGTSLTIQCQVDSQVTMMFWYRQQPGQSLTLIATANQGSEATYESGFVIDKFPISRPNLTFSTLTVSNMSPEDSSIYLCSVAVAGMNTEAFFGQGTRLTVV.

The chain uses TRBV19 and TRBJ2-7; TRBD2 is a possible D gene (6 bases). The CDR3 length is 13 residues. Trimming took 5 bases from V and 1 from J, leaving 9 bases between them. Germline V lookup: CDR1 LNHDA, CDR2 SQIVND (reference sequence). CDR3 nucleotide sequence: TGTGCCAGTAGTGTAGCGGTTTCCTACGAGCAGTACTTC. It translates to CASSVAVSYEQYF. Together with reference TRBV19 and TRBJ2-7, the CDR3 gives the full variable domain: DGGITQSPKYLFRKEGQNVTLSCEQNLNHDAMYWYRQDPGQGLRLIYYSQIVNDFQKGDIAEGYSVSREKKESFPLTVTSAQKNPTAFYLCASSVAVSYEQYFGPGTRLTVT.

The chain combines TRBV28 with TRBJ2-1; TRBD2 aligns across 7 bases. Germline CDR1 MDHEN, CDR2 SYDVKM. CDR3 length equals 13 residues. With 2 bases clipped from V and 12 bases from J, the junction kept 7 bases outside the gene matches. This CDR3 reads CASSLAGELRQFF. In nucleotides, the CDR3 is TGTGCCAGCAGTTTAGCGGGGGAACTTAGGCAGTTCTTC.

The chain has TRBV9 and TRBJ2-1; a possible D gene is TRBD1 (7 bases). Per germline, CDR1 SGDLS and CDR2 YYNGEE. V shed 4 bases and J shed 7 bases, with 21 bases lying between them. The CDR3 is 16 residues long. CDR3 sequence (DNA): TGTGCCAGCAGCCCCTTTGGCGGGACAGCCAATAATGAGCAGTTCTTC. It translates to CASSPFGGTANNEQFF.

The genes are TRBV9 and TRBJ1-2; perhaps TRBD1 as D (5 bases). Per germline, CDR1 SGDLS and CDR2 YYNGEE. This CDR3 contains 15 residues. Between the trimmed V and J ends, which lost 0 bases and 5 bases, there was a span of 14 bases. CDR3 sequence (DNA): TGTGCCAGCAGCGTAGCTGGAAGGGGTCGATATGGCTACACCTTC. Protein sequence: CASSVAGRGRYGYTF. The whole variable domain, remainder taken from reference TRBV9 and TRBJ1-2, is DSGVTQTPKHLITATGQRVTLRCSPRSGDLSVYWYQQSLDQGLQFLIQYYNGEERAKGNILERFSAQQFPDLHSELNLSSLELGDSALYFCASSVAGRGRYGYTFGSGTRLTVV.

The V call is TRBV5-4, the J call TRBJ1-2, with D possibly matching TRBD1 (6 bases). The CDR3 consists of 13 residues. From germline, CDR1 is SGHNT and CDR2 YYREEE (reference sequence). V was shortened by 6 bases and J by 3 bases, with 12 bases between the two germline ends. CDR3: CASTQEGDYGYTF. In DNA form, the CDR3 reads TGTGCCAGCACCCAAGAGGGGGACTATGGCTACACCTTC.

The rearrangement links TRBV7-2 to TRBJ2-5; D is ambiguous. CDR1 is SGHTA and CDR2 is FQGNSA in the germline V gene. V was cut by 1 base and J by 4 bases, with 10 bases left in between. The CDR3 spans 14 residues. CDR3 DNA sequence: TGTGCCAGCAGCTTAGACATTAATGGAGAGACCCAGTACTTC. Translating gives CASSLDINGETQYF.

This chain links TRBV9 with TRBJ2-3, with 8 bases fitting TRBD2. V shed 0 bases, J shed 9 bases, and the junction held 18 bases outside the gene matches. Per the germline V gene, CDR1 is SGDLS and CDR2 is YYNGEE. This CDR3 spans 18 amino acids. In nucleotides, the CDR3 is TGTGCCAGCAGCGTAGTAAGTAGCGGGATTCCTTCGTCTAGCACGCAGTATTTT. Its translation is CASSVVSSGIPSSSTQYF.

CDR3 nucleotides: TGTGCCAGCAGCCGCTTGCTCGGCAATGAGCAGTTCTTC. This gives the protein CASSRLLGNEQFF. J is TRBJ2-1 and V is TRBV3-1 (or the pseudogene TRBV3-2); no definite D call. The V gene lost 4 bases and the J gene lost 6 bases, with 10 bases spanning the gap. Germline V lookup: CDR1 LGHDT, CDR2 YNNKEL (reference sequence). The length of the CDR3 is 13 residues.

The chain is built from TRBV2 and TRBJ1-2; D remains unclear. This CDR3 contains 13 residues. The V gene's germline CDR1 is SNHLY and CDR2 FYNNEI. The ends were cut back, 1 base at V and 3 bases at J, with 6 bases in the middle. CDR3 loop: CASSEGQDYGYTF. In nucleotides, the CDR3 is TGTGCCAGCAGTGAAGGGCAGGACTATGGCTACACCTTC.

The chain has TRBV5-1 and TRBJ2-1, with 10 bases lining up with TRBD2. Germline loops: CDR1 SGHRS, CDR2 YFSETQ. V lost 0 bases, J lost 0 bases, and 3 bases stayed unmatched. The CDR3 covers 17 residues. This chain's CDR3 is CASSLAASGSSYNEQFF. CDR3 DNA sequence: TGCGCCAGCAGCTTGGCGGCTAGCGGGAGCTCCTACAATGAGCAGTTCTTC.

The chain employs TRBV5-4 and TRBJ2-1, with TRBD2 matching over 9 bases. Germline-derived CDR1 and CDR2 are SGHNT and YYREEE (reference sequence). The CDR3 loop spans 13 amino acids. With 2 bases clipped from V and 10 bases from J, the junction kept 4 bases outside the gene matches. DNA of the CDR3: TGTGCCAGCAGCTTTCTGACTAGCGGAGAGCAGTTCTTC. It is translated as CASSFLTSGEQFF.

This clone has ten or more counts. Different DNA sequences within this sample yield the same CDR3. The chain couples TRBV7-8 to TRBJ1-2, with 7 bases fitting TRBD1. Germline V gene sequence: CDR1 SGHVS, CDR2 FQNEAQ. Germline trimming cut 4 bases from V and 4 bases from J; bases unmatched to any gene: 3. CDR3 length equals 13 residues. This CDR3 reads CASSSGQLYGYTF. In nucleotides, the CDR3 is TGTGCCAGCAGCTCGGGACAGCTCTATGGCTACACCTTC.